This TCR beta chain was sequenced in a study of T cell responses to AZD1222 COVID-19 vaccine (dated by TCRdb to about 2021). Some background on the complete study: A total of over 230 trial participants underwent TCR sequencing, of whom roughly 210 received two doses of AZD1222 and around 25 received two doses of the MenACWY control vaccine. Trial participants were enrolled by age into subgroups of 18-55, 56-69 and 70-plus years, and around 150, 29 and 61 TCR-sequenced participants, respectively, were included in these subgroups.

From the cysteine through the phenylalanine, the CDR3 covers 15 amino acids. Only the CDR3 DNA stays, 45 bases, in frame from base 1. Reading the germline V gene (reference sequence) gives CDR1 MNHEY and CDR2 SMNVEV. Trimming accounts for 3 bases at V and 6 bases at J, while the number of junction bases matched to no gene is 4. This specimen's time point label, interpreted: about 28 days (+/-7) after the second vaccine dose. Because spike-specific TCR depth and breadth did not differ between the two schedules, AZD1222 recipients who got a second dose at roughly 4 weeks were pooled with those who got a second dose at roughly 12 weeks. Samples from vaccinated people were obtained from the UK trials COV001 and COV002, which included a single-blind randomized controlled phase 2/3 trial of AZD1222 (ChAdOx1 nCoV-19) in healthy adults. Trial participant PBMC samples were collected at day 0 and day 28 after the second dose for TCRbeta chain sequencing.

The CDR3 regions of human TCRbeta chains were subjected to immunosequencing. The authors' analysis ran thus. TCRs in the repertoires were matched against a reference library of SARS-CoV-2-specific TCRs that had been generated with the MIRA antigen-specificity platform. Breadth was defined as the fraction of unique TCRs that were SARS-CoV-2-associated. Depth was defined as the fraction of total T cells that were SARS-CoV-2-associated. Using the MIRA data, each spike-specific TCR was mapped to the spike region that the TCR reacts to and placed in a CD4 or CD8 class. Log10-transformed breadth and depth values were compared by one-way ANOVA with Sidak's multiple comparisons tests. TCRdb mirrors the immuneACCESS table, restricted to in-frame sequences. Some clones are absent from its copies; in checked studies, under half trace to an unresolved V gene, and the reason for the others is unknown. That table gives V, J and clone size, and the DNA gave D and trimming. The sample records about 94,000 clones, 75% to 90% of which are singletons. The ten largest clones add up to 4.5% of the sample.

In its sample, this clone was seen a few times. Its antigen remains unidentified. Per-nucleotide qualities are absent, and no much larger clonotype sits a single base away. Results the study describes overall, beyond this receptor: After two AZD1222 doses, spike-specific TCR breadth and depth were significantly higher than at day 0 and than in MenACWY recipients. No day 14 peak-response samples were available, so repertoires were characterized only after the peak T cell response. The whole spike protein was spanned by vaccine-associated CD4 TCRs, and dominant responses were seen in regions 160-218 and 743-854. Participants were mostly white British and included more females than males, and it was suggested by the authors that clonal diversity may have been underestimated. Conclusions about previously exposed vaccinees are limited because only a handful of AZD1222 recipients were SARS-CoV-2 seropositive at baseline. In the small 56-69-year group, the increase in depth fell short of significance, most likely because of low power. Reportedly, close to half of the unique spike-specific TCRs recognized epitopes lying outside the regions that are mutated in the B.1.351 and B.1.1.7 variants.

This sequence originates from an adult who received the AZD1222 COVID-19 vaccine. This specimen consisted of peripheral blood, obtained 28 days after the second AZD1222 dose. In this chain, TRBV27 is recombined with TRBJ2-2; 10 bases in the middle match TRBD2. CDR3 sequence: CASSFRTSGAGELFF. The nucleotide sequence reads as follows: TGTGCCAGCAGTTTCCGGACTAGCGGTGCCGGGGAGCTGTTTTTT.